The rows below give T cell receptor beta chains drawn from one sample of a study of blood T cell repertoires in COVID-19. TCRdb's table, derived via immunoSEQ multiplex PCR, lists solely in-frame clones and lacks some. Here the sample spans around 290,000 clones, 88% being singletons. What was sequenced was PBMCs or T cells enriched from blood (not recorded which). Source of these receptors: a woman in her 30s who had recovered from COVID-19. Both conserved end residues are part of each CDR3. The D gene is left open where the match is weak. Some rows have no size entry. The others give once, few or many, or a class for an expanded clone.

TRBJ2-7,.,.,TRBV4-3,CASSQDATGGYEQYF,TGCGCCAGCAGCCAAGATGCAACCGGGGGCTACGAGCAGTACTTC
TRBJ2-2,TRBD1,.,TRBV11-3,CASRQGGNTGELFF,TGTGCCAGCCGACAGGGGGGGAACACCGGGGAGCTGTTTTTT
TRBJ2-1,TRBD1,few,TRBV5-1,CASSLAGTGGYNEQFF,TGCGCCAGCAGCTTAGCCGGGACAGGGGGGTACAATGAGCAGTTCTTC
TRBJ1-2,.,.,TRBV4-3,CASSQVGGGGNYGYTF,TGCGCCAGCAGCCAAGTCGGGGGAGGGGGGAACTATGGCTACACCTTC
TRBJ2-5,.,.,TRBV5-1,CASRSGQETQYF,TGCGCCAGCAGATCAGGCCAAGAGACCCAGTACTTC
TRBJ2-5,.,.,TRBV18,CASSAVDRFQETQYF,TGTGCCAGCTCAGCCGTCGACAGGTTCCAAGAGACCCAGTACTTC
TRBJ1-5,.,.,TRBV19,CASSAFPRGGGHSNQPQHF,TGTGCCAGTAGTGCCTTCCCCAGGGGCGGCGGACATAGCAATCAGCCCCAGCATTTT
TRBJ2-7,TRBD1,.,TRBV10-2,CASSVGRGLYEQYF,TGCGCCAGCAGTGTAGGCAGGGGGCTCTACGAGCAGTACTTC
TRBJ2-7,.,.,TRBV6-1,CASSERDSYYEQYF,TGTGCCAGCAGTGAACGGGACTCCTACTACGAGCAGTACTTC
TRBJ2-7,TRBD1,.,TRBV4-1,CASSLGTGGLYEQYF,TGCGCCAGCAGCCTTGGGACAGGGGGCTTATACGAGCAGTACTTC
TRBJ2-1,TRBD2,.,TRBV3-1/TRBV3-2,CASSPWGGGRDNEQFF,TGTGCCAGCAGCCCGTGGGGCGGGGGGCGAGACAATGAGCAGTTCTTC
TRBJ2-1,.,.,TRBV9,CASSRGVASYNEQFF,TGTGCCAGCAGCCGAGGAGTAGCCTCCTACAATGAGCAGTTCTTC
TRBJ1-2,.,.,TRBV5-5,CASSPDFPGGRYGYTF,TGTGCCAGCAGCCCAGATTTTCCGGGGGGCCGCTATGGCTACACCTTC
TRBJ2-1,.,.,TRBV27,CASSLYLRGLSPNEQFF,TGTGCCAGCAGTTTATACCTCCGCGGGCTGTCCCCCAATGAGCAGTTCTTC
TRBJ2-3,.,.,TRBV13,CASISSGNTDTQYF,TGTGCCAGCATTTCGAGCGGTAACACAGATACGCAGTATTTT
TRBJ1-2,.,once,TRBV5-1,CASSPGGGYGYTF,TGCGCCAGCAGCCCCGGGGGGGGCTATGGCTACACCTTC
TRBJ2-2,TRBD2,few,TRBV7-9,CASSPGLAAGELFF,TGTGCCAGCAGCCCGGGACTAGCGGCCGGGGAGCTGTTTTTT
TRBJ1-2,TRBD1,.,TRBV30,CAWSRDRGRGYTF,TGTGCCTGGAGTCGGGACAGGGGGCGAGGCTACACCTTC
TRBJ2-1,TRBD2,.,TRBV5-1,CASRYTSGGENEQFF,TGCGCCAGCAGATATACTAGCGGGGGGGAAAATGAGCAGTTCTTC
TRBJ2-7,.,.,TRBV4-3,CASSQEWGGLYEQYF,TGCGCCAGCAGCCAAGAATGGGGGGGCCTCTACGAGCAGTACTTC
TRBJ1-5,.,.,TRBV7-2,CASSLGKGNQPQHF,TGTGCCAGCAGCTTAGGTAAGGGGAATCAGCCCCAGCATTTT
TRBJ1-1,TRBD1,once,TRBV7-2,CASSLELRTGVSLNTEAFF,TGTGCCAGCAGCTTAGAGCTGAGGACAGGGGTCAGCCTGAACACTGAAGCTTTCTTT
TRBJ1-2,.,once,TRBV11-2,CASSWGLYGYTF,TGTGCCAGCAGCTGGGGGCTTTATGGCTACACCTTC
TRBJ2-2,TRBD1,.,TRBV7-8,CASSLRDRINVAGELFF,TGTGCCAGCAGCCTTCGGGACAGGATCAACGTCGCCGGGGAGCTGTTTTTT
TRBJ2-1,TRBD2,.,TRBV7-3,CASTGLLAGVNEQFF,TGTGCCAGCACGGGTCTACTAGCGGGAGTCAATGAGCAGTTCTTC
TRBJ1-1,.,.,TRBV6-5,CASSYSRRGNTEAFF,TGTGCCAGCAGTTACTCGCGCAGGGGGAACACTGAAGCTTTCTTT
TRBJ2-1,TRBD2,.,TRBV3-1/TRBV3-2,CASSQRLGTSGYNEQFF,TGTGCCAGCAGCCAACGGCTCGGTACTAGCGGATACAATGAGCAGTTCTTC
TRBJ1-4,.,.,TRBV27,CASRGDTEEGEKLFF,TGTGCCAGCAGGGGAGACACCGAGGAGGGAGAAAAACTGTTTTTT
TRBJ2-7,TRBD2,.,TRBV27,CASSLWASGHSYEQYF,TGTGCCAGCAGTTTATGGGCTAGCGGGCACTCCTACGAGCAGTACTTC
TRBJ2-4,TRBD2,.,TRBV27,CASNTAASGAKNIQYF,TGTGCCAGCAACACCGCGGCTAGCGGAGCCAAAAACATTCAGTACTTC
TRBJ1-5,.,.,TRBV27,CASRPRGFGQPQHF,TGTGCCAGCAGACCCCGCGGGTTTGGTCAGCCCCAGCATTTT
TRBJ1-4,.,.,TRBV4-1,CASSQDSGGGEKLFF,TGCGCCAGCAGCCAAGATTCGGGGGGGGGAGAAAAACTGTTTTTT
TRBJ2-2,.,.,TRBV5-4,CASSFRDSGGVGTGELFF,TGTGCCAGCAGCTTCCGGGACAGCGGGGGAGTAGGGACCGGGGAGCTGTTTTTT
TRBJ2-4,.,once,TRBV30,CALNSRGGGAKNIQYF,TGTGCCTTGAACTCCCGCGGTGGGGGGGCCAAAAACATTCAGTACTTC
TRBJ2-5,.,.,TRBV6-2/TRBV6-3,CASSPRRDPGTAQYF,TGTGCCAGCAGTCCCCGCCGGGATCCAGGTACGGCCCAGTACTTC
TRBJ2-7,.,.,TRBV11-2,CASSLAAYEQYF,TGTGCCAGCAGCTTAGCAGCCTACGAGCAGTACTTC
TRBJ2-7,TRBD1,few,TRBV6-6,CARTPGQEADEQYF,TGTGCCAGGACACCGGGACAGGAAGCCGACGAGCAGTACTTC
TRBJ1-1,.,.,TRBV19,CASSIFDIENTEAFF,TGTGCCAGTAGTATATTCGACATAGAAAACACTGAAGCTTTCTTT
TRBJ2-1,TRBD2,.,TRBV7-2,CASSYRTSNEQFF,TGTGCCAGCAGCTATAGGACTAGCAATGAGCAGTTCTTC
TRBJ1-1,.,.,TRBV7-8,CASRLTLGVGGTEAFF,TGTGCCAGCAGGTTGACCCTCGGTGTGGGGGGCACTGAAGCTTTCTTT
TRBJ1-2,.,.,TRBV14,CASSQGPQGGYYGYTF,TGTGCCAGCAGCCAAGGCCCACAGGGAGGGTACTATGGCTACACCTTC
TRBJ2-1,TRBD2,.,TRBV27,CASSSLAGVDNEQFF,TGTGCCAGCAGTTCGCTAGCGGGAGTGGACAATGAGCAGTTCTTC
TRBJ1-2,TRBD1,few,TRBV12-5,CASAPGQGAEGYTF,TGTGCTAGTGCCCCGGGACAGGGGGCGGAAGGCTACACCTTC
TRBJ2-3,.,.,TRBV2,CASSPDRRGPDTQYF,TGTGCCAGCAGTCCCGACAGGAGAGGCCCAGATACGCAGTATTTT
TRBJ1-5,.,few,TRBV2,CASSGGWGPSNQPQHF,TGTGCCAGCAGCGGGGGGTGGGGGCCCAGCAATCAGCCCCAGCATTTT
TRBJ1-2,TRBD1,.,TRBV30,CAWRWGQLINYGYTF,TGTGCCTGGAGATGGGGACAGCTAATCAACTATGGCTACACCTTC
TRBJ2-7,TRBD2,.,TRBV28,CASSPAGGSYEQYF,TGTGCCAGCAGCCCGGCGGGAGGGTCCTACGAGCAGTACTTC
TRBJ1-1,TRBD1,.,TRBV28,CASSLRDRAGTEAFF,TGTGCCAGCAGTTTAAGGGACAGGGCGGGCACTGAAGCTTTCTTT
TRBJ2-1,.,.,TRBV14,CASSQDIADGATGGNEQFF,TGTGCCAGCAGCCAAGATATAGCTGATGGGGCCACCGGGGGCAATGAGCAGTTCTTC
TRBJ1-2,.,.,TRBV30,CAWARQGHYGYTF,TGTGCCTGGGCACGGCAGGGTCACTATGGCTACACCTTC
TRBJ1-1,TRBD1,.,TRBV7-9,CASSLDRGNFPEAFF,TGTGCCAGCAGCTTAGACAGGGGTAATTTCCCTGAAGCTTTCTTT
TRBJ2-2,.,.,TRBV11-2,CASSLRPGGELFF,TGTGCCAGCAGCTTAAGGCCGGGCGGGGAGCTGTTTTTT
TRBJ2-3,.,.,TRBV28,CASNLQGADTQYF,TGTGCCAGCAACCTACAGGGTGCAGATACGCAGTATTTT
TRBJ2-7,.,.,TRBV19,CASSALGTGLREQYF,TGTGCCAGTAGCGCCCTCGGAACAGGGCTCCGGGAGCAGTACTTC
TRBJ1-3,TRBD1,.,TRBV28,CASLSFRDRAGNTIYF,TGTGCCAGCCTTTCTTTCCGGGACAGGGCTGGAAACACCATATATTTT
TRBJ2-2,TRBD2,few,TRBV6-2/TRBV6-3,CASSYSGRATGELFF,TGTGCCAGCAGTTACAGCGGGAGGGCCACCGGGGAGCTGTTTTTT
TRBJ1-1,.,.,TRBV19,CASSSPRGGWSTEAFF,TGTGCCAGTAGTAGCCCTAGGGGGGGCTGGAGCACTGAAGCTTTCTTT
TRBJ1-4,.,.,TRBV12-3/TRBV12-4,CASKRGMYEKLFF,TGTGCCAGCAAGAGGGGGATGTATGAAAAACTGTTTTTT
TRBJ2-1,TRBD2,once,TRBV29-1,CSASGEQFF,TGCAGCGCTAGCGGTGAGCAGTTCTTC
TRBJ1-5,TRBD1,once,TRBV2,CASSRTGLMEPQHF,TGTGCCAGCAGTAGGACAGGTCTAATGGAGCCCCAGCATTTT